This T cell receptor beta chain was identified in a study of molecular identifiers for immune sequencing clone quantification. This clonotype was recorded many times. Using 10%, 30% or 50% RNA, naive CD8 libraries were derived from 20,000 to 1,000,000 sorted cells. Sorting isolated naive CD8 T cells as CD8+CD4-CCR7+CD45RA+ events. Germline assignment: CDR1 SEHNR and CDR2 FQNEAQ (reference sequence). Deletions cut 5 bases from V and 8 bases from J, with 12 bases between. This CDR3 has 13 residues. Bulk TCR library preparation followed previously described methods with listed TCR primers. TCRdb called the PCR reads again in MiXCR, with one record for every CDR3 protein. The sample holds roughly 40,000 distinct CDR3 sequences, 24% seen once.

Sequenced material: naive CD8+ T cells from blood, with Jurkat cell RNA spiked in. Subset noted: FACS-sorted CD8+CD4-CCR7+CD45RA+ naive T cells. This sequence was found in a human donor in good health. Some libraries in this study had Jurkat cell RNA spiked in. This chain uses TRBV7-9 with TRBJ2-2, with unresolved D. CDR3 DNA sequence: TGTGCCAGCAGCCCGCCGGTTACTGGGGAGCTGTTTTTT. This sequence encodes CASSPPVTGELFF.